Listed below are T cell receptor beta chains from one sample, sequenced in a study of CD8+CD57+ T cells in acquired aplastic anemia. TCRdb re-analysed the reads in MiXCR, keeping a single row per CDR3 protein. The profile shows around 180,000 distinct CDR3 sequences, roughly 50% of them singletons. The sample consisted of sorted CD4+, CD8+, or CD8+CD57+ T cells (not recorded which) from PBMCs. The receptors were gathered from a human donor with aplastic anemia. Each CDR3 is given with its conserved first and last residue. A D gene is named only where the DNA matches it firmly. Size values are once, few and many counts, or a class for expanded clones, and some rows have none.

size: -
V: TRBV15
J: TRBJ2-3
D: TRBD2
DNA: TGTGCCACCAGCAGAGCCATCGGACTAGCGGGCACAGATACGCAGTATTTT
CDR3: CATSRAIGLAGTDTQYF

size: once
V: TRBV6-1
J: TRBJ1-2
D: TRBD1
DNA: TGTGCCACCATAAAACCGGGACAGAACTATGGCTACACCTTC
CDR3: CATIKPGQNYGYTF

size: few
V: TRBV9
J: TRBJ2-3
D: -
DNA: TGTGCCAGCAGCTCTATCAGTGTGAGCACAGATACGCAGTATTTT
CDR3: CASSSISVSTDTQYF

size: once
V: TRBV10-1
J: TRBJ1-5
D: -
DNA: TGCGCCAGCTGCTTTGGACATGCATATCATCAGCCCCAGCATTTT
CDR3: CASCFGHAYHQPQHF

size: many
V: TRBV9
J: TRBJ1-5
D: TRBD1
DNA: TGTGCCAGCAGTGATCGGGACAGACCTATACGGCCGAAAAAGCCCCAGCATTTT
CDR3: CASSDRDRPIRPKKPQHF

size: few
V: TRBV12-3/TRBV12-4
J: TRBJ1-4
D: TRBD1
DNA: TGTGCCAGCAGTTTCACTCCGACAGGGACTCTAAGACGGAATGAAAAACTGTTTTTT
CDR3: CASSFTPTGTLRRNEKLFF

size: -
V: TRBV7-7
J: TRBJ2-5
D: TRBD2
DNA: TGTGCTAGCAGTCAGGGACTAGCGGGAAAAGAGACCCAGTACTTC
CDR3: CASSQGLAGKETQYF

size: many
V: TRBV5-1
J: TRBJ2-7
D: TRBD2
DNA: TGCGCCAGCAAACTAGCGGGGTTCCACGAGCAGTACTTC
CDR3: CASKLAGFHEQYF

size: many
V: TRBV2
J: TRBJ1-5
D: -
DNA: TGTGCCAGCAGCCAATCAGGGTGGACTCAGCCCCAGCATTTT
CDR3: CASSQSGWTQPQHF

size: few
V: TRBV6-1
J: TRBJ1-3
D: TRBD1
DNA: TGTGCCAGCAGTCTCCAGGGGGGGAACTCTGGAAACACCATATATTTT
CDR3: CASSLQGGNSGNTIYF

size: -
V: TRBV15
J: TRBJ2-7
D: TRBD1
DNA: TGTGCCACCAGCAGAGAACAGGGGTTTCTCTACGAGCAGTACTTC
CDR3: CATSREQGFLYEQYF

size: many
V: TRBV30
J: TRBJ1-1
D: -
DNA: TGTGCCAGGGGGGCAGGGGCTTATGCTTTCTTT
CDR3: CARGAGAYAFF

size: few
V: TRBV18
J: TRBJ2-3
D: -
DNA: TGTGCCAGCTCACCCCAAAACACAGATACGCAGTATTTT
CDR3: CASSPQNTDTQYF

size: -
V: TRBV6-1
J: TRBJ2-4
D: -
DNA: TGTGCCAGCAGTGGGTTGGGGGTAGCCAAAAACATTCAGTACTTC
CDR3: CASSGLGVAKNIQYF

size: few
V: TRBV6-1
J: TRBJ1-2
D: TRBD1
DNA: TGTGCCAGCAGTGCGCCGACAGGGCCTAACTACACCTTC
CDR3: CASSAPTGPNYTF

size: -
V: TRBV19
J: TRBJ2-1
D: TRBD2
DNA: TGTGCCAGTAGTATAGGTACTAGCGGGGGGTACAATGAGCAGTTCTTC
CDR3: CASSIGTSGGYNEQFF

size: many
V: TRBV20-1
J: TRBJ1-1
D: -
DNA: TGCAGTGCCGGTCCAGGGCTCATGAACACTGAAGCTTTCTTT
CDR3: CSAGPGLMNTEAFF

size: many
V: TRBV7-9
J: TRBJ2-5
D: TRBD1
DNA: TGTGCCAGCAGCTTCCCCGGACAGGGGACGGAGACCCAGTACTTC
CDR3: CASSFPGQGTETQYF

size: many
V: TRBV3-1
J: TRBJ1-2
D: -
DNA: TGTGCCAGCCGATTGGGATATGGCTACACCTTC
CDR3: CASRLGYGYTF

size: -
V: TRBV10-3
J: TRBJ2-3
D: TRBD2
DNA: TGTGCCATCAGTGACCTCGGGGGGGAGACTAGCACAGATACGCAGTATTTT
CDR3: CAISDLGGETSTDTQYF

size: few
V: TRBV7-9
J: TRBJ1-5
D: TRBD1
DNA: TGTGCCAGCAGCATAGGGGACAGTAGCAATCAGCCCCAGCATTTT
CDR3: CASSIGDSSNQPQHF

size: -
V: TRBV5-4
J: TRBJ2-2
D: -
DNA: TGTGCCAGCAGCTTGGCCGTTTTAGCAGGCACCGGGGAGCTGTTTTTT
CDR3: CASSLAVLAGTGELFF

size: -
V: TRBV5-5
J: TRBJ2-6
D: -
DNA: TGTGCCAGCAGCTTGGTTCCAGACTCTGGGGCCAACGTCCTGACTTTC
CDR3: CASSLVPDSGANVLTF

size: -
V: TRBV2
J: TRBJ2-2
D: TRBD2
DNA: TGTGCCAGCAGTAGACTAGCGGGCACCGGGGAGCTGTTTTTT
CDR3: CASSRLAGTGELFF

size: few
V: TRBV24-1
J: TRBJ2-1
D: -
DNA: TGTGCCACCAGTGATTTGCGGGACCCGCACAATGAGCAGTTCTTC
CDR3: CATSDLRDPHNEQFF

size: -
V: TRBV10-3
J: TRBJ2-3
D: -
DNA: TGTGCCATCAAACCGGCAAGCACAGATACGCAGTATTTT
CDR3: CAIKPASTDTQYF

size: -
V: TRBV2
J: TRBJ1-5
D: TRBD1
DNA: TGTGCCAGCAGGCCTGGACAGGGGAGGTATCAGCCCCAGCATTTT
CDR3: CASRPGQGRYQPQHF

size: -
V: TRBV2
J: TRBJ1-2
D: -
DNA: TGTGCCAGCAGTGGTAACCTTAACTATGGCTACACCTTC
CDR3: CASSGNLNYGYTF

size: -
V: TRBV19
J: TRBJ2-1
D: -
DNA: TGTGCCAGTAGTTCCGGTGGACCGTACAATGAGCAGTTCTTC
CDR3: CASSSGGPYNEQFF

size: many
V: TRBV6-4
J: TRBJ2-1
D: -
DNA: TGTGCCAGCAGTGACAGTCGACTAGGGAGCGGTGAGCAGTTCTTC
CDR3: CASSDSRLGSGEQFF

size: many
V: TRBV20-1
J: TRBJ1-5
D: -
DNA: TGCAGTGCTAGCCGACAGCCTAATCAGCCCCAGCATTTT
CDR3: CSASRQPNQPQHF

size: -
V: TRBV6-1
J: TRBJ1-1
D: -
DNA: TGTGCCAGGCCCTCGGGTTCCGGTCACGGCACTGAAGCTTTCTTT
CDR3: CARPSGSGHGTEAFF

size: once
V: TRBV10-2
J: TRBJ2-5
D: -
DNA: TGCGCCAGCAGTGAGTGGGGGCCGACCTGGGAGACCCAGTACTTC
CDR3: CASSEWGPTWETQYF

size: -
V: TRBV6-1
J: TRBJ1-4
D: -
DNA: TGTGCCAGCAGCCCAGGGCACTCTAATGAAAAACTGTTTTTT
CDR3: CASSPGHSNEKLFF

size: many
V: TRBV6-5
J: TRBJ2-7
D: TRBD1
DNA: TGTGCCAGCAGTTTCCGACAGGGCCCCGAGCAGTACTTC
CDR3: CASSFRQGPEQYF

size: few
V: TRBV29-1
J: TRBJ2-1
D: -
DNA: TGCAGCGTGCATGCGGGTAACGAGGGCGAGCAGTTCTTC
CDR3: CSVHAGNEGEQFF

size: many
V: TRBV19
J: TRBJ1-1
D: TRBD1
DNA: TGTGCCAGTAGTGTCCGAAAGACAGGGAGGTTGACTGAAGCTTTCTTT
CDR3: CASSVRKTGRLTEAFF

size: -
V: TRBV20-1
J: TRBJ2-5
D: -
DNA: TGCAGTGCTAGAGGGCAGGGTGAGCGAGAGACCCAGTACTTC
CDR3: CSARGQGERETQYF

size: -
V: TRBV10-3
J: TRBJ1-2
D: -
DNA: TGTGCCATCAAAGGAGACAGCGACTATGGCTACACCTTC
CDR3: CAIKGDSDYGYTF

size: -
V: TRBV5-1
J: TRBJ2-7
D: TRBD1
DNA: TGCGCCAGCAGCTTGGGAGGGACAGTTCGAGAGGAGCAGTACTTC
CDR3: CASSLGGTVREEQYF

size: -
V: TRBV10-3
J: TRBJ1-2
D: -
DNA: TGTGCCAGCCGTGGACAGTACTATGGCTACACCTTC
CDR3: CASRGQYYGYTF

size: -
V: TRBV2
J: TRBJ2-5
D: TRBD2
DNA: TGTGCCAGCAGAAAGGGGACTAGCCTTCCAGAGACCCAGTACTTC
CDR3: CASRKGTSLPETQYF

size: many
V: TRBV6-1
J: TRBJ2-7
D: TRBD2
DNA: TGTGCCAGCAGGGCTAGCGGGGGGGTCGTTGAGAAGCAGTACTTC
CDR3: CASRASGGVVEKQYF

size: few
V: TRBV27
J: TRBJ2-7
D: -
DNA: TGTGCCAGCAGGCGGACAGAGGGTACCTACGAGCAGTACTTC
CDR3: CASRRTEGTYEQYF

size: once
V: TRBV10-3
J: TRBJ2-2
D: -
DNA: TGTGCCATCAGTGAGTCGAATATGGCCGTCGGGGAGCTGTTTTTT
CDR3: CAISESNMAVGELFF

size: -
V: TRBV5-4
J: TRBJ1-4
D: -
DNA: TGTGCCAGCAGCTTGGCGGCTAATGAAAAACTGTTTTTT
CDR3: CASSLAANEKLFF

size: many
V: TRBV20-1
J: TRBJ2-4
D: -
DNA: TGCAGTGCTAGCCAGGGAGCCAAAAACATTCAGTACTTC
CDR3: CSASQGAKNIQYF

size: once
V: TRBV29-1
J: TRBJ2-3
D: TRBD1
DNA: TGCAGCGTTGGCGAGGGACAGGGGTCAGATACGCAGTATTTT
CDR3: CSVGEGQGSDTQYF

size: -
V: TRBV24-1
J: TRBJ2-7
D: -
DNA: TGTGCCACCAGTGATTTGGGCGGCAGTGAGCAGTACTTC
CDR3: CATSDLGGSEQYF

size: many
V: TRBV29-1
J: TRBJ1-2
D: -
DNA: TGCAGCGTTGTACAGGGTGGCTATGGCTACACCTTC
CDR3: CSVVQGGYGYTF

size: many
V: TRBV7-8
J: TRBJ2-3
D: -
DNA: TGTGCCAGCAGCTTAGCTGCCAGGGTAGATACGCAGTATTTT
CDR3: CASSLAARVDTQYF

size: -
V: TRBV24-1
J: TRBJ1-5
D: -
DNA: TGTGCCACCAGTGTGGCAGGCCTACAGCCCCAGCATTTT
CDR3: CATSVAGLQPQHF

size: -
V: TRBV7-3
J: TRBJ1-6
D: TRBD1
DNA: TGTGCCAGCAGCCCAGCCACGGGACAGAACTATAATTCACCCCTCCACTTT
CDR3: CASSPATGQNYNSPLHF

size: -
V: TRBV3-1
J: TRBJ2-1
D: TRBD1
DNA: TGTGCCAGCAGCCAAGGGACAGGGGGCAATGAGCAGTTCTTC
CDR3: CASSQGTGGNEQFF

size: many
V: TRBV10-3
J: TRBJ1-2
D: TRBD1
DNA: TGTGCCATCAGTGGAAACAGGGGATCTAACTATGGCTACACCTTC
CDR3: CAISGNRGSNYGYTF

size: -
V: TRBV9
J: TRBJ2-1
D: -
DNA: TGTGCCAGCAGCCAAACGGCAGGGTCCTACAATGAGCAGTTCTTC
CDR3: CASSQTAGSYNEQFF

size: -
V: TRBV19
J: TRBJ2-3
D: TRBD1
DNA: TGTGCCAGTGAAAGCCTCGGGACAGGGGGTAGCACAGATACGCAGTATTTT
CDR3: CASESLGTGGSTDTQYF

size: many
V: TRBV12-3/TRBV12-4
J: TRBJ1-6
D: -
DNA: TGTGCCAGCAGCGTAGGGAACTCACCCCTCCACTTT
CDR3: CASSVGNSPLHF